This TCR beta chain originates from a study of blood T cell repertoires in COVID-19. Study-wide context: The study drew acute and convalescent COVID-19 samples from the United States, Italy and Spain. Sources were T cells, B-cell-depleted T cells, or PBMCs; the material itself was cDNA or gDNA.

V lost 1 base and J lost 6, with 13 bases in between. This CDR3 region has 15 residues. Germline V CDR1 and CDR2: SGHRS, YFSETQ. The assay was immunoSEQ multiplex PCR, and TCRdb's table has in-frame clones only and misses some. The sample yields about 150,000 clones, roughly 85% seen once. The TCR originated in a man between 65 and 80 years old with acute or convalescent COVID-19. The chain joins TRBV5-1 to TRBJ2-2; weak D call: TRBD1 (6 bases). The sequenced sample was peripheral blood. The chain's CDR3 is CASSLTGKEAGELFF. As DNA, the CDR3 is TGCGCCAGCAGCTTGACAGGGAAAGAGGCCGGGGAGCTGTTTTTT.